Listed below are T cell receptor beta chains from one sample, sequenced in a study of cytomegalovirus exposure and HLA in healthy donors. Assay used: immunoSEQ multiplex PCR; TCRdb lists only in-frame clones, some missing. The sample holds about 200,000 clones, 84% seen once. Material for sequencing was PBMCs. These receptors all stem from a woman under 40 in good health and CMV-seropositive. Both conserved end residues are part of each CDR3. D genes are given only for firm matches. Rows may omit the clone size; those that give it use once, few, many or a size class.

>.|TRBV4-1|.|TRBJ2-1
CASSPGGIEYRSEQFF
TGCGCCAGCAGCCCCGGCGGGATTGAGTATCGAAGTGAGCAGTTCTTC
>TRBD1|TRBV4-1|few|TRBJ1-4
CASSQEPGQGSEKLFF
TGCGCCAGCAGCCAAGAACCGGGACAGGGATCCGAAAAACTGTTTTTT
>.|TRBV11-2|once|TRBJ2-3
CASSFLGGSTDTQYF
TGTGCCAGCAGCTTTCTCGGAGGGAGCACAGATACGCAGTATTTT
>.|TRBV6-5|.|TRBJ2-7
CASSYSQGWYEQYF
TGTGCCAGCAGTTACTCGCAGGGCTGGTACGAGCAGTACTTC
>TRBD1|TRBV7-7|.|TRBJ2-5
CASSSDRGETQYF
TGTGCTAGCAGCTCCGACAGGGGAGAGACCCAGTACTTC
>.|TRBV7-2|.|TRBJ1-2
CASSSGHRGGYTF
TGTGCCAGCAGCTCGGGTCATCGAGGTGGCTACACCTTC
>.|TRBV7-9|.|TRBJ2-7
CASSPQVVGHEQYF
TGTGCCAGCAGCCCGCAGGTTGTGGGGCACGAGCAGTACTTC
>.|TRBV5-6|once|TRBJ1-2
CASSGDRGMGSGYGYTF
TGTGCCAGCAGCGGGGATAGGGGTATGGGAAGTGGCTATGGCTACACCTTC
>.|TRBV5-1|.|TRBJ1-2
CASSLYQGHGYTF
TGCGCCAGCAGCTTGTACCAGGGGCATGGCTACACCTTC
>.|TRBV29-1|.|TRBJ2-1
CSVDIYNEQFF
TGCAGCGTTGACATCTACAATGAGCAGTTCTTC
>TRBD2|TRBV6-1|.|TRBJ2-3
CASISGRASDTQYF
TGTGCCAGCATTAGCGGGAGGGCCTCAGATACGCAGTATTTT